This T cell receptor (beta chain) was captured in a study of CD8+ T cells in alopecia areata. Across the whole study: Among treated patients, oral tofacitinib was administered at 5 to 10 mg twice daily. Study observations and caveats: Scalp clonality and expanded CD8+ clones among the top 100 were significantly decreased by tofacitinib. Lesional tissue from the scalp (especially in alopecia totalis/universalis) showed higher clonality than normal scalp. Having one nonresponder leaves uncertain how baseline CD8+ expansion relates to response.

The CDR3 contains 14 residues. The germline gives CDR1 SGHNT, CDR2 YYREEE (reference sequence). Trimming took 0 bases from V and 3 from J, leaving 9 bases between them. With respect to this clone: Its antigen is unidentified.

TCR sequencing used cDNA made by reverse transcription of extracted RNA. The table came from immunoSEQ multiplex PCR; TCRdb's copy has only in-frame clones and leaves some out. The sample lists 130,000 or so clones; about 88% were seen once. The treatment is: oral pan-JAK inhibitor, 5-10 mg twice daily. This receptor was taken from a human donor with alopecia areata. The gene calls are TRBV5-4 and TRBJ1-2; D unresolved. Sequencing used CD8+ T cells sorted from blood, obtained at week 4, from a patient treated with tofacitinib. The CDR3 protein is CASSLADLDYGYTF. The CDR3 DNA is TGTGCCAGCAGCTTGGCGGATTTGGACTATGGCTACACCTTC.